This T cell receptor (beta chain) is from a study of blood T cell repertoires in COVID-19. Looking at the study overall: The United States, Italy and Spain provided the acute and convalescent COVID-19 samples.

Germline CDR1 and CDR2: SGHNT and YENEEA. The CDR3 is 15 amino acids. Between the trimmed V and J ends, which lost 3 bases and 4 bases, there was a span of 15 bases. Measured with immunoSEQ multiplex PCR; TCRdb has only the in-frame clones, and not every one. The data contain a few hundred thousand clones, about 86% of them singletons. Across about 22 US areas, participants ranged in age from roughly 18 to 95 years. Participants were placed into cohorts based on the clinical history they reported. Shortly before study entry, within 2 weeks, exposed participants had met a COVID-19 case. Sequenced: PBMCs or T cells enriched from blood (not recorded which). The chain recombines TRBV11-3 with TRBJ1-1; no clear D. The receptor's source is a woman younger than 45 who had been exposed to COVID-19. The CDR3 DNA follows: TGTGCCAGCAGCTTTGACTACAAGTCGGGCACTGAAGCTTTCTTT. Encoded protein: CASSFDYKSGTEAFF.